This T cell receptor beta chain was documented in a study of patients and donors after allogeneic stem cell transplantation. Each CDR3 protein gets one entry after TCRdb re-called the RT-PCR reads with MiXCR. The repertoire holds some 880,000 distinct CDR3 sequences, under 20% seen once, with about 6% in the top ten. Germline V gene lookup returns CDR1 SGDLS and CDR2 YYNGEE. Trimming stripped 0 bases from V and 2 bases from J, with 12 bases between. The CDR3 has 15 amino acids. The rearrangement uses TRBV9 and TRBJ2-7; D is ambiguous. This clonotype originated in a human donor who was either an allogeneic HSCT recipient or a stem cell or donor lymphocyte infusion donor (not recorded which). It is not recorded whose cells these are; they may come from a transplant donor. Input material: blood, either unsorted or a sorted T cell fraction (not recorded which). CDR3 residues: CASSVAGGSPYEQYF. The CDR3, as DNA: TGTGCCAGCAGCGTAGCGGGCGGTAGCCCCTACGAGCAGTACTTC.